Reported below is one T cell receptor (beta chain). There is no known antigen for this receptor. Per-base qualities were not stored, and no clone one base away is much larger. The time point label here, explained by the study, means: baseline before first vaccination. Samples from vaccinated people were obtained from the UK trials COV001 and COV002, which included a single-blind randomized controlled phase 2/3 trial of AZD1222 (ChAdOx1 nCoV-19) in healthy adults. Trial participant PBMC samples were collected at day 0 and day 28 after the second dose for TCRbeta chain sequencing. The CDR3 regions of human TCRbeta chains were analyzed by immunosequencing. The published analysis was carried out like this. TCRs in the repertoires were compared against a reference library of SARS-CoV-2-specific TCRs that had been generated with the MIRA antigen-specificity platform. Breadth meant the fraction of unique TCRs that were SARS-CoV-2-associated, whereas depth meant the fraction of total T cells that were SARS-CoV-2-associated. Using the MIRA data, every spike-specific TCR was mapped to the spike region that the TCR reacted to and assigned to either a CD4 or a CD8 class. Log10-transformed breadth and depth values were compared by one-way ANOVA with Sidak's multiple comparisons tests. TCRdb limited this immuneACCESS table to in-frame rearrangements with V and J called. A share of clones is missing; checked studies link under half to unresolved V genes, and the rest is unexplained. V and J calls plus clone size are reproduced from that table; the DNA served to infer D and trimming. Recorded for this sample are some 140,000 clones; around nine tenths of them occurred a single time. Approximately 5.7% of the sample is taken by the ten largest.

This sample was included in a study of T cell responses to AZD1222 COVID-19 vaccine (dated by TCRdb to the early 2020s). Regarding the study in general: Because spike-specific TCR depth and breadth did not differ between the two schedules, AZD1222 recipients who got a second dose at roughly 4 weeks were pooled with those who got a second dose at roughly 12 weeks. A total of approximately 240 trial participants underwent TCR sequencing, of whom approximately 210 received two doses of AZD1222 and about 25 received two doses of the MenACWY control vaccine. Trial participants were enrolled into age subgroups of 18-55, 56-69 and 70-plus years, which contained about 150, 28 and 57 TCR-sequenced participants, respectively. Results the study describes overall, beyond this receptor: Because no day 14 peak-response samples were available, the repertoires could be characterized only after the peak T cell response. Conclusions about previously exposed vaccinees are limited, since just 6 or 7 AZD1222 recipients were seropositive for SARS-CoV-2 at baseline. The whole spike protein was spanned by vaccine-associated CD4 TCRs, and dominant responses were seen in regions 160-218 and 743-854. In the small 56-69-year group, the increase in depth fell short of significance, most likely because of low power. Participants were mostly white British, with more females than males. The authors suggested clonal diversity may have been underestimated. Epitopes outside the regions mutated in the B.1.351 and B.1.1.7 variants were reportedly recognized by nearly half of the unique spike-specific TCRs. A significant rise in spike-specific TCR breadth and depth was observed after two AZD1222 doses relative to day 0 and relative to MenACWY recipients.

V was cut back by 0 bases and J by 4 bases, leaving a gap of 15 bases between them. Spanning cysteine to phenylalanine, the CDR3 consists of 17 amino acids. The read is trimmed to its CDR3 DNA, 51 bases read in frame from base 1. Sequences LNHNV (CDR1) and YYDKDF (CDR2) are obtained from the germline V gene (reference sequence). This receptor was identified in an adult in good health. This material consisted of peripheral blood, taken on day 0 of AZD1222 vaccination. The chain links TRBV15 with TRBJ1-4, with a tentative D gene TRBD1 over 6 matching bases. The CDR3 protein: CATSRDLTGTSNEKLFF. In nucleotide form, the sequence is TGTGCCACCAGCAGAGATCTCACCGGGACAAGTAATGAAAAACTGTTTTTT.